One T cell receptor beta chain is described in this entry. There is no known antigen for this receptor. Qualities for individual bases were not recorded, and no much larger clone is one base off. These data belong to a study of PD-L1 blockade in urothelial cancer (dated by TCRdb to the late 2010s). About the investigation overall: All patients started therapy at some point between 2014 and 2016 and received atezolizumab 1,200 mg intravenously every 3 weeks. About nine tenths of the roughly 29 patients were males with bladder-origin urothelial cancer, and about 65% of the roughly 29 reported a prior smoking history. An ECOG performance status of 0 or 1 was recorded for the patients, and 0 to 3 prior chemotherapy regimens had been received by the patients. Blood samples were analyzed at 3 weeks after treatment start (second dose) and at 6 weeks after treatment start. Blood samples yielded a median of around 130,000 T cells and some 80,000 unique TCRs, with median clonality approximately 0.08. The study, an exploratory multi-omic analysis, examined somatic, immune and clinical correlates of response to PD-L1 blockade with atezolizumab in urothelial cancer. Pretreatment tumor samples, along with matched peripheral blood serially collected before and after atezolizumab treatment, were subjected to TCR sequencing. Durable clinical benefit was defined as progression-free survival longer than 6 months, and TCR features were also tested against progression-free and overall survival. Whole exome sequencing and RNA sequencing of pretreatment tumors were performed alongside TCR sequencing in the same patients. Durable clinical benefit was achieved by nine patients but not by the remaining 20. Under 30 patients had pretreatment blood TCR-seq, about 25 had at least one posttreatment blood collection, and about 25 had tumor TCR-seq.

The cohort comprised around 31 patients with locally advanced or metastatic urothelial carcinoma treated at Memorial Sloan Kettering on a trial protocol. Peripheral blood mononuclear cells were collected pretreatment and during treatment, at between 1 and 8 total time points per patient. The Qiagen DNeasy Blood extraction kit was used to purify genomic DNA from total PBMCs and tumor samples. Collected pretreatment and during treatment, PBMCs were isolated and stored as previously described. Including the terminal cysteine and phenylalanine, the CDR3 comprises 14 residues. Only the CDR3 portion is preserved as DNA: 42 bases, with reading frame beginning at the first base. V and J are truncated by 2 bases and 5 bases respectively, leaving an intervening sequence of 13 bases. From a lookup of the germline V gene, CDR1 and CDR2 are MDHEN and SYDVKM. Overall study outcomes, separate from this receptor: Small sample size (n ≈ 30) and many exploratory analyses mean the results are intended to be hypothesis-generating. Patients with durable benefit showed greater expansion of tumor-associated TCR clones in peripheral blood 3 weeks after starting treatment (n ≈ 20, p = 0.022). Improved progression-free and overall survival was found to be associated with pretreatment peripheral blood TCR clonality below the median.

Synthetic TCR analog templates were spiked into each PCR so that absolute template abundance could be estimated from read counts. The immunoSEQ assay was used to amplify TCRbeta CDR3 regions from genomic DNA with bias-controlled V and J gene primers. Sequencing of rearranged TCRbeta segments was done at approximately 20X coverage. Concerning the study's data processing: Sequencing errors were corrected by clustering and CDR3s were annotated against IMGT to assign V, D and J genes. Only productive TCRbeta rearrangements were used in downstream analyses, excluding out-of-frame or stop-codon sequences. Clonality was computed as one minus Shannon entropy normalized by the log of the number of unique productive sequences. Fisher's exact test with Benjamini-Hochberg correction, at a threshold of adjusted p below 0.01, was used to find clones that differed between time points or between blood and tumor. TCRdb obtained this table from immuneACCESS and retained in-frame rearrangements with V and J assigned. These tables miss some clones; where compared with another copy, unresolved V genes account for less than half of the shortfall, and the remainder is unexplained. Clone size and V and J calls were adopted from that table, with D and trimming inferred from the DNA. The sample contains about 110,000 clones, around 85% of them found a single time. The ten largest clones add up to about 2.2% of the sample.

This receptor was identified in a man aged 50 to 60 with urothelial cancer. Recombination linked TRBV28 to TRBJ2-7, and possibly TRBD1, on 6 matching bases. The specimen was PBMCs, collected around atezolizumab (anti-PD-L1) treatment. CDR3 sequence: CASSLHPGVNEQYF. The DNA sequence is TGTGCCAGCAGTTTACATCCAGGGGTCAACGAGCAGTACTTC. Outside the CDR3, residues come from the reference TRBV28 and TRBJ2-7 proteins, so the full variable domain is: DVKVTQSSRYLVKRTGEKVFLECVQDMDHENMFWYRQDPGLGLRLIYFSYDVKMKEKGDIPEGYSVSREKKERFSLILESASTNQTSMYLCASSLHPGVNEQYFGPGTRLTVT.